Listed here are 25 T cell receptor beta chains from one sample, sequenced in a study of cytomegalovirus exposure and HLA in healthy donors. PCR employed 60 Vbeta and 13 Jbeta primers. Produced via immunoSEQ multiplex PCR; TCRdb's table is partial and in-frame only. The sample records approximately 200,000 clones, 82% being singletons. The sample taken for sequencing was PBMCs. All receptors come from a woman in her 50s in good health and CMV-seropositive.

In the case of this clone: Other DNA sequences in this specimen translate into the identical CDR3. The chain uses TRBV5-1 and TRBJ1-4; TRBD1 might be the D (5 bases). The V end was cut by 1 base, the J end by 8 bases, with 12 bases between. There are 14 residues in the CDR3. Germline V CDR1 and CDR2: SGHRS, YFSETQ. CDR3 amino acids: CASSLRGGGEKLFF. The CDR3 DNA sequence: TGCGCCAGCAGCTTGAGGGGTGGTGGCGAAAAACTGTTTTTT.

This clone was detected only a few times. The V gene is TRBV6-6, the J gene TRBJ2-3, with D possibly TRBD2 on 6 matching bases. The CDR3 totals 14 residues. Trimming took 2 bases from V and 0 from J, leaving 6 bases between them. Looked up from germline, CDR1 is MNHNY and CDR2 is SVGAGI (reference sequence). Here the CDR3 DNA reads TGTGCCAGCAGTTACAGCGGGAGCACAGATACGCAGTATTTT. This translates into CASSYSGSTDTQYF.

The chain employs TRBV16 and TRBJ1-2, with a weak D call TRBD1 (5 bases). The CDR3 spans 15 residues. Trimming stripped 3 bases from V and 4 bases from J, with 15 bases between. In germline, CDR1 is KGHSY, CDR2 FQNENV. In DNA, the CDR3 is TGTGCCAGCAGCCAGCACCGGGACTCAGGCTATGGCTACACCTTC. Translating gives CASSQHRDSGYGYTF.

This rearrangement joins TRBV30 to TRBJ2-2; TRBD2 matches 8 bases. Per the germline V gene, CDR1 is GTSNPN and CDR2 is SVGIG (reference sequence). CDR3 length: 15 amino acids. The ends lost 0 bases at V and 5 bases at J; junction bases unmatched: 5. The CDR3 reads CAWSVLRGGTGELFF. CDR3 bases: TGTGCCTGGAGTGTCCTCCGGGGGGGGACCGGGGAGCTGTTTTTT.

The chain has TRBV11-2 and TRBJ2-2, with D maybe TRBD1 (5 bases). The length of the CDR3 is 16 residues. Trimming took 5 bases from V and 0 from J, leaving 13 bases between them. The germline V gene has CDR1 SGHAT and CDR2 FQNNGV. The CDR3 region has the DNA TGTGCCAGCAGCGTGGGGCCGTTCGCGAACACCGGGGAGCTGTTTTTT. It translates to CASSVGPFANTGELFF.

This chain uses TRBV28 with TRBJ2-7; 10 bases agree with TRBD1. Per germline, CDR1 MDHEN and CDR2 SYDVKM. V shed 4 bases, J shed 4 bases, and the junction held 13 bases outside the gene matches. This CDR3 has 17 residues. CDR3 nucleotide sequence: TGTGCCAGCAGTTCCACCCGATCCGGGACAGGGGTATACGAGCAGTACTTC. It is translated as CASSSTRSGTGVYEQYF.

The CDR3 DNA reads as TGTGCCAGCAGCGTAGGCGGGGGACCTAACTCTGGAAACACCATATATTTT. Translation gives CASSVGGGPNSGNTIYF. The gene calls are TRBV9 and TRBJ1-3, with D perhaps matching TRBD1 (5 bases). V gave up 0 bases and J gave up 0 bases, with 13 bases separating them. Germline CDR1 is SGDLS and CDR2 is YYNGEE. CDR3 length equals 17 residues.

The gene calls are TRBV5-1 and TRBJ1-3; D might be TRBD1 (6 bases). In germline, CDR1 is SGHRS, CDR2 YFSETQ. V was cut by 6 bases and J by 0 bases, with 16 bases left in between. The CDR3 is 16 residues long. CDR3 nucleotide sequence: TGCGCCAGCACGGCGACAGGCGATCCCTCTGGAAACACCATATATTTT. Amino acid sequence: CASTATGDPSGNTIYF. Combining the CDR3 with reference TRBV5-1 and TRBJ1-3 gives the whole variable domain KAGVTQTPRYLIKTRGQQVTLSCSPISGHRSVSWYQQTPGQGLQFLFEYFSETQRNKGNFPGRFSGRQFSNSRSEMNVSTLELGDSALYLCASTATGDPSGNTIYFGEGSWLTVV.

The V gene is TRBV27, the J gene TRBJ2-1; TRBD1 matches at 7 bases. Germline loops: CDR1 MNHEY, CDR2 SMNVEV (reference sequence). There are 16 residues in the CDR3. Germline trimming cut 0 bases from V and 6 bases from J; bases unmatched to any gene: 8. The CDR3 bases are TGTGCCAGCAGTTTATCGAGGGGGCTCATACCCAATGAGCAGTTCTTC. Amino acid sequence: CASSLSRGLIPNEQFF.

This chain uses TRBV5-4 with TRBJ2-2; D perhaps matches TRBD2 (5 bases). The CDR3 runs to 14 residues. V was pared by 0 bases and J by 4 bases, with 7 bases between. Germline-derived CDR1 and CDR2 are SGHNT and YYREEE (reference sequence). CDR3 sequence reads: CASSLARGTGELFF. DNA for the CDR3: TGTGCCAGCAGCTTGGCCCGGGGCACCGGGGAGCTGTTTTTT.

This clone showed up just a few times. CDR3 amino acids: CASNSAGQETYEQYF. CDR3 sequence (DNA): TGTGCCAGCAACTCGGCAGGGCAGGAAACCTACGAGCAGTACTTC. The rearrangement joins TRBV27 to TRBJ2-7; a weak D match, TRBD1 (5 bases). With 7 bases removed from V and 2 bases from J, the gap between germline ends came to 18 bases. Germline V lookup: CDR1 MNHEY, CDR2 SMNVEV (reference sequence). This CDR3 spans 15 amino acids.

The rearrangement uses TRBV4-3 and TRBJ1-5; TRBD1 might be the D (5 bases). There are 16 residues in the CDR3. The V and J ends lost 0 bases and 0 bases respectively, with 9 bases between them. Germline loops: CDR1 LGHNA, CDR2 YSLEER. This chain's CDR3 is CASSQEAGLSNQPQHF. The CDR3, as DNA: TGCGCCAGCAGCCAAGAGGCAGGGCTTAGCAATCAGCCCCAGCATTTT.

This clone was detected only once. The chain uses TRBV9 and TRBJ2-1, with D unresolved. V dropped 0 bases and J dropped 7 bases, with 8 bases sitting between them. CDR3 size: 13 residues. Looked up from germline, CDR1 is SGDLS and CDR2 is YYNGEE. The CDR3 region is CASSVGRWNEQFF. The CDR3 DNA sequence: TGTGCCAGCAGCGTAGGTAGATGGAATGAGCAGTTCTTC.

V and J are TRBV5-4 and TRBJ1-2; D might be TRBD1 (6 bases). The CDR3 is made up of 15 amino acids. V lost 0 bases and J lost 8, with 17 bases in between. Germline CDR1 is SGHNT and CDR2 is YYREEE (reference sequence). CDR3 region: CASSLALVRGGGYTF. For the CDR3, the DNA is TGTGCCAGCAGCTTGGCCTTAGTCAGGGGTGGAGGCTACACCTTC.

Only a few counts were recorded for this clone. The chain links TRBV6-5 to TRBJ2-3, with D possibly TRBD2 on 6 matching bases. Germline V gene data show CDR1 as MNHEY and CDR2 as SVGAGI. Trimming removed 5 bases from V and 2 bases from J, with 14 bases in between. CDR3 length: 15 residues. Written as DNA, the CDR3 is TGTGCCAGCAGTACTAGCCAGAGATCCACAGATACGCAGTATTTT. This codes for CASSTSQRSTDTQYF.

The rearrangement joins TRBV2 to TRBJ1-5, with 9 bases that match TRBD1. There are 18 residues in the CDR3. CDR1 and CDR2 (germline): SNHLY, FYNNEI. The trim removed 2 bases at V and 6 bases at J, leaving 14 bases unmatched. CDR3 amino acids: CASSETKGDRVGAQPQHF. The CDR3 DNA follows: TGTGCCAGCAGTGAAACCAAGGGGGACAGGGTAGGGGCTCAGCCCCAGCATTTT.

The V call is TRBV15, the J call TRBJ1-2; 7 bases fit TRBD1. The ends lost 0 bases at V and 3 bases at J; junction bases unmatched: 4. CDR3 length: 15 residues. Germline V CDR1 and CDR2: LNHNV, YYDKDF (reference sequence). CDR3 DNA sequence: TGTGCCACCAGCAGAGATCGGGGACAGTACTATGGCTACACCTTC. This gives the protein CATSRDRGQYYGYTF.

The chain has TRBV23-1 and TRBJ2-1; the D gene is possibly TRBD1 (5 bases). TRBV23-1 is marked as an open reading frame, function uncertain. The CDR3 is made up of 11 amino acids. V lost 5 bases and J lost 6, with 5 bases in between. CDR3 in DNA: TGCGCCAGCAGTGGGGCCAATGAGCAGTTCTTC. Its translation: CASSGANEQFF.

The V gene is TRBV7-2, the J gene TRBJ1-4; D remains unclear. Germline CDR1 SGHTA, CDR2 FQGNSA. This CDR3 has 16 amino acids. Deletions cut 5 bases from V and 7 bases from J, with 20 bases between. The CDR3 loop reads CASSPLLSGPGEKLFF. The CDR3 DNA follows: TGTGCCAGCAGCCCCTTGCTGTCAGGCCCTGGTGAAAAACTGTTTTTT.

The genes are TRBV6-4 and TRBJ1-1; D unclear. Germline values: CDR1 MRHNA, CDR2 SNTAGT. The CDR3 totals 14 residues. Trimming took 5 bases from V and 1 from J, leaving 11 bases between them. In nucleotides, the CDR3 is TGTGCCAGCAGTCCCGCGGGTGGGAACACTGAAGCTTTCTTT. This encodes CASSPAGGNTEAFF.

The CDR3 nucleotides are TGCGCCAGCAGCCGAACCCCAGGGGTTGGTACTAATGAAAAACTGTTTTTT. This gives the protein CASSRTPGVGTNEKLFF. V usage is TRBV4-1 and J usage is TRBJ1-4; a possible D gene is TRBD1 (6 bases). V shed 4 bases and J shed 2 bases, with 17 bases lying between them. Per the germline V gene, CDR1 is MGHRA and CDR2 is YSYEKL. The CDR3 spans 17 residues.

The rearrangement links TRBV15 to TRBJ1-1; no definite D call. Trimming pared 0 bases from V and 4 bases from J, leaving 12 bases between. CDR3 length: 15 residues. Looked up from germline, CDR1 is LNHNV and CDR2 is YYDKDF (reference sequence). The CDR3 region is CATSRDSGRFTEAFF. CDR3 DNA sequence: TGTGCCACCAGCAGAGATAGTGGGAGATTCACTGAAGCTTTCTTT.

CDR3 sequence (DNA): TGTGCCAGCAGTGTATCGCTAAGCGCAGATACGCAGTATTTT. It encodes CASSVSLSADTQYF. The chain links TRBV6-4 to TRBJ2-3, with D hard to call. V was cut by 4 bases and J by 4 bases, with 12 bases left in between. Germline V gene data show CDR1 as MRHNA and CDR2 as SNTAGT. CDR3 size: 14 residues.

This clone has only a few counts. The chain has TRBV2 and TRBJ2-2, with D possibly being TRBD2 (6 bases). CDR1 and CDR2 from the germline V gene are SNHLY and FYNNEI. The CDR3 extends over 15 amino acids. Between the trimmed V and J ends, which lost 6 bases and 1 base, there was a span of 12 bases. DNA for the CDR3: TGTGCCAGCAGCACGGGACTCCTGAACACCGGGGAGCTGTTTTTT. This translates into CASSTGLLNTGELFF.

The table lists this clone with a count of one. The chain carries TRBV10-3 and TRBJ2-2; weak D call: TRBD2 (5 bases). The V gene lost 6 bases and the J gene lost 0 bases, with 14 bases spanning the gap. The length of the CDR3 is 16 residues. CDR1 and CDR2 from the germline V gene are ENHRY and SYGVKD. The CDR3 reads CAISVERITNTGELFF. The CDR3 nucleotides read TGTGCCATCAGCGTAGAGCGGATAACGAACACCGGGGAGCTGTTTTTT.